In this sample, the clone carrying this TCR beta chain turned up once. The CDR3 has 18 residues. From germline, CDR1 is MGHRA and CDR2 YSYEKL. Trimming took 0 bases from V and 5 from J; bases not matched to a gene: 12. This entry belongs to a study of blood T cell repertoires in COVID-19. The overall study: Sites across the United States, Italy and Spain contributed samples from acute and convalescent COVID-19.

Sequencing was performed with immunoSEQ multiplex PCR; in TCRdb, only in-frame clones are kept and a portion is missing. The top ten hold over 2.5% of the sample, which has fewer than 400,000 clones, more than 75% seen once. The chain joins TRBV4-1 to TRBJ1-2; 10 nucleotides align to TRBD1. The sequenced sample was peripheral blood. The receptor was derived from a human donor in a cohort sampled during active COVID-19. The CDR3 protein is CASSQDWRGQGRRYGYTF. The CDR3 DNA follows: TGCGCCAGCAGCCAAGATTGGAGGGGACAGGGGCGAAGGTATGGCTACACCTTC.